The clone carrying this TCR beta chain has a handful of counts. The data were obtained in a study of CD8 T cells in Susac syndrome. The CDR3 consists of 16 residues. V dropped 0 bases and J dropped 1; count of bases not matched to a gene: 4. CDR1 and CDR2 from the germline V gene are MGHRA and YSYEKL. An input of about 0.45 to 1 ug of RNA was subjected to reverse transcription using random hexamers. TCRdb passed the immunoSEQ multiplex PCR reads through MiXCR, listing each CDR3 protein once. In the table there are approximately 160,000 distinct CDR3 sequences, roughly 95% of which are singletons. This chain uses TRBV4-1 with TRBJ1-1; 8 nucleotides line up with TRBD1. The specimen was CD4+ T cells from PBMCs. The sequence derives from a human donor with Susac syndrome. The DNA for the CDR3 is TGCGCCAGCAGCCAAGATCAGGGGACAGGGAACACTGAAGCTTTCTTT. As protein: CASSQDQGTGNTEAFF.